The next 24 T cell receptor beta chains were all read from a single sample in a study of identical twins' blood T cells (dated by TCRdb to the early 2010s). The library was generated by 5' RACE. The reads were generated on an Illumina Genome Analyzer IIx. TCRdb passed the public sequencing reads through fastp at Q25 and MiXCR, retaining productive beta sequences. CDR3 protein duplicates are merged, each entry listing the most common genes and DNA. This sample lists hundreds of thousands of distinct CDR3 sequences; 28% were detected once. Clones ranked in the top ten supply roughly 5.5% of the sample. Sequencing used PBMCs. The receptors stem from a woman aged 18 to 50 in good health.

The table lists this clonotype with a few counts. CDR3 sequence (DNA): TGCAGTGCTAGAGAAGACAGCGGGGGTGGCGCTAATGAAAAACTGTTTTTT. This sequence encodes CSAREDSGGGANEKLFF. This chain joins TRBV20-1 and TRBJ1-4; D is perhaps TRBD1 (5 bases). Germline assignment: CDR1 DFQATT and CDR2 SNEGSKA (reference sequence). With 0 bases removed from V and 3 bases from J, the gap between germline ends came to 17 bases. The CDR3 totals 17 residues.

The J gene is TRBJ2-2, the V gene TRBV20-1; D gene ambiguous. The CDR3 runs 11 residues. Germline V lookup: CDR1 DFQATT, CDR2 SNEGSKA (reference sequence). Trimming cost V 5 bases and J 7 bases, with 8 bases left between them. In DNA, the CDR3 is TGCAGTGCTTTTACGAACGGGGAGCTGTTTTTT. It yields the protein CSAFTNGELFF.

The chain is built from TRBV6-5 and TRBJ2-7, with D perhaps TRBD1 or TRBD2 (5 bases each). V shed 2 bases and J shed 0 bases, with 17 bases lying between them. The CDR3 extends over 17 amino acids. The germline V gene encodes CDR1 MNHEY and CDR2 SVGAGI. The CDR3 protein is CASSYRGRGRYSYEQYF. The CDR3 bases are TGTGCCAGCAGTTACCGTGGACGGGGCCGATACTCCTACGAGCAGTACTTC.

V is TRBV7-2 and J is TRBJ1-2; the D gene is possibly TRBD1 (5 bases). The V end was cut by 4 bases, the J end by 6 bases, with 12 bases between. Looked up from germline, CDR1 is SGHTA and CDR2 is FQGNSA. The CDR3 length is 13 residues. This CDR3 reads CASSSQGVDGYTF. The CDR3 nucleotides read TGTGCCAGCAGCTCGCAGGGAGTGGATGGCTACACCTTC.

This chain uses TRBV9 with TRBJ1-1, with TRBD1 as a possible D gene (5 bases). Trimming pared 3 bases from V and 2 bases from J, leaving 14 bases between. Per germline, CDR1 SGDLS and CDR2 YYNGEE. The CDR3 covers 15 residues. For the CDR3, the DNA is TGTGCCAGCAGCGACCCAGGGCGACGCAACACTGAAGCTTTCTTT. This translates into CASSDPGRRNTEAFF. Using reference TRBV9 and TRBJ1-1 for the parts outside the CDR3, the full variable domain is DSGVTQTPKHLITATGQRVTLRCSPRSGDLSVYWYQQSLDQGLQFLIQYYNGEERAKGNILERFSAQQFPDLHSELNLSSLELGDSALYFCASSDPGRRNTEAFFGQGTRLTVV.

This clonotype was detected a few times. The chain joins TRBV7-2 to TRBJ1-2, with D maybe TRBD1 (6 bases). The CDR3 is made up of 14 amino acids. Germline V gene lookup returns CDR1 SGHTA and CDR2 FQGNSA. With 6 bases removed from V and 0 bases from J, the gap between germline ends came to 11 bases. Here the CDR3 DNA reads TGTGCCAGCAGTTATACAGGGTCTAACTATGGCTACACCTTC. Translating it yields CASSYTGSNYGYTF.

The CDR3 protein is CASSRLLGPHNEQFF. As DNA, the CDR3 is TGCGCCAGCAGCCGCCTCCTAGGGCCCCACAATGAGCAGTTCTTC. The chain is built from TRBV5-1 and TRBJ2-1; no firm D call. The CDR3 contains 15 residues. V was shortened by 4 bases and J by 5 bases, with 16 bases between the two germline ends. Germline V CDR1 and CDR2: SGHRS, YFSETQ.

V usage is TRBV5-1 and J usage is TRBJ2-7, with 7 nucleotides matching TRBD1. V trimming: 3 bases; J trimming: 6 bases; junction bases outside the gene matches: 12. The CDR3 runs 15 residues. Germline V gives CDR1 SGHRS, CDR2 YFSETQ. The CDR3 bases are TGCGCCAGCAGCTGGGGGAGACAGGGAATAAGCGAGCAGTACTTC. Translation gives CASSWGRQGISEQYF. Looking up the rest from reference TRBV5-1 and TRBJ2-7 gives the full variable domain: KAGVTQTPRYLIKTRGQQVTLSCSPISGHRSVSWYQQTPGQGLQFLFEYFSETQRNKGNFPGRFSGRQFSNSRSEMNVSTLELGDSALYLCASSWGRQGISEQYFGPGTRLTVT.

With respect to this clonotype: Sequence at one end of the junction differs from germline and may be a read error. The chain recombines TRBV5-6 with TRBJ2-3; weak D call: TRBD2 (7 bases). CDR3 length: 15 residues. The germline V gene has CDR1 SGHDT and CDR2 YYEEEE. The DNA for the CDR3 is TGTGCCAGCAGCTCGGGCTTAGGGGGGGCAAATACGCATTATTTT. Its translation is CASSSGLGGANTHYF.

This clonotype was seen repeatedly, ten times or more. The chain combines TRBV20-1 with TRBJ1-4; a weak D match, TRBD1 (5 bases). CDR3 length: 14 residues. V lost 3 bases, J lost 2 bases, and 10 bases lay in between. The germline gives CDR1 DFQATT, CDR2 SNEGSKA (reference sequence). The CDR3: CSARRGATNEKLFF. The CDR3 nucleotides are TGCAGTGCTAGGAGGGGTGCGACTAATGAAAAACTGTTTTTT.

This clonotype has only a few counts. The chain carries TRBV6-6 and TRBJ2-3; 7 nucleotides line up with TRBD2. This CDR3 has 14 residues. In germline, CDR1 is MNHNY, CDR2 SVGAGI (reference sequence). V was clipped by 8 bases and J by 2 bases; unmatched bases: 7. The CDR3 coding sequence is TGTGCCAGCTTTCCAGCGGGGACCACAGATACGCAGTATTTT. Its translation is CASFPAGTTDTQYF.

This clonotype has only a few counts. This rearrangement joins TRBV12-3 or TRBV12-4 to TRBJ1-2; D gene unclear. V lost 4 bases, J lost 4 bases, and 13 bases lay in between. This CDR3 spans 14 amino acids. In DNA, the CDR3 is TGTGCCAGCAGTTCCCCGAAGTCTTCCTATGGCTACACCTTC. Residues: CASSSPKSSYGYTF.

In this sample, this clonotype turned up a few times. A read error is possible here, since a much larger clone lies one base away. The V call is TRBV14, the J call TRBJ1-2, with D uncertain. Germline CDR1 reads SGHDN; CDR2 reads FVKESK. The V end was cut by 4 bases, the J end by 2 bases, with 14 bases between. This CDR3 is built from 15 residues. The CDR3 sequence: CASSPLNPWNYGYTF. In DNA, the CDR3 is TGTGCCAGCAGCCCACTAAACCCATGGAACTATGGCTACACCTTC. The complete variable domain, with remaining parts taken from reference TRBV14 and TRBJ1-2, reads EAGVTQFPSHSVIEKGQTVTLRCDPISGHDNLYWYRRVMGKEIKFLLHFVKESKQDESGMPNNRFLAERTGGTYSTLKVQPAELEDSGVYFCASSPLNPWNYGYTFGSGTRLTVV.

This clonotype was seen repeatedly, ten times or more. The chain combines TRBV6-5 with TRBJ1-5, with D tentatively TRBD1 (5 bases). With 0 bases removed from V and 4 bases from J, the gap between germline ends came to 10 bases. The CDR3 is 15 amino acids. Germline V gene data show CDR1 as MNHEY and CDR2 as SVGAGI. The CDR3 DNA follows: TGTGCCAGCAGTTACTCTCGGGGCGGGAATCAGCCCCAGCATTTT. Protein product: CASSYSRGGNQPQHF.

With regard to this clonotype: A much bigger clone sits one base away, suggesting this may be a read error. The chain joins TRBV10-3 to TRBJ1-2, with 9 bases matching TRBD1. The CDR3 loop spans 14 amino acids. Looked up from germline, CDR1 is ENHRY and CDR2 is SYGVKD. CDR3 sequence reads: CAISITGGAFGHTF. DNA of the CDR3: TGTGCCATCAGTATCACAGGGGGCGCGTTTGGCCACACCTTC.

Only a few counts were recorded for this clonotype. The CDR3 region is CASSQKRGDYNEQFF. The CDR3 coding sequence is TGTGCCAGCAGCCAAAAGCGGGGGGACTACAATGAGCAGTTCTTC. This sequence joins TRBV3-1 and TRBJ2-1, with 9 bases identical to TRBD2. Germline V CDR1 and CDR2: LGHDT, YNNKEL (reference sequence). There are 15 residues in the CDR3. Trimming cost V 2 bases and J 3 bases; bases outside gene matches: 2.

This clonotype has just a few counts. The chain links TRBV6-5 to TRBJ1-1; D uncertain. Trimming took 0 bases from V and 7 from J, leaving 12 bases between them. The CDR3 is 14 residues long. Germline V gene data show CDR1 as MNHEY and CDR2 as SVGAGI. This CDR3 reads CASSYSTSSNEAFF. As DNA, the CDR3 is TGTGCCAGCAGTTACTCGACGAGTAGTAATGAAGCTTTCTTT.

In nucleotides, the CDR3 is TGTGCCAGCAGCGTCCTAATAGGGGTTGGGGAGACCCAGTACTTC. Protein product: CASSVLIGVGETQYF. V and J are TRBV25-1 and TRBJ2-5, with TRBD1 as a possible D gene (5 bases). Germline lookup yields CDR1 MGHDK and CDR2 SYGVNS. The CDR3 length is 15 residues. The V end lost 6 bases, the J end lost 5 bases, and 19 bases lay between the germline ends.

This clonotype was counted only a few times. This sequence joins TRBV5-5 and TRBJ1-3, with D uncertain. Germline V CDR1 and CDR2: SGHKS, YYEKEE (reference sequence). Trimming shortened V by 2 bases and J by 1 base, and 10 bases separated the two germline ends. The CDR3 contains 15 residues. CDR3 DNA sequence: TGTGCCAGCAGCTTCGGTACCGCTTCTGGAAACACCATATATTTT. The encoded protein is CASSFGTASGNTIYF.

This clonotype was counted many times. V is TRBV6-5 and J is TRBJ2-7; 10 positions match TRBD1. From germline, CDR1 is MNHEY and CDR2 SVGAGI. The CDR3 has 16 residues. Losses at the gene ends were 4 bases for V and 2 bases for J; bases not matched to a gene: 8. The CDR3 nucleotides are TGTGCCAGCAGTTCCACCCCTGGACAGGGGGCCTACGAGCAGTACTTC. Protein: CASSSTPGQGAYEQYF.

This clonotype was found a few times. This sequence joins TRBV5-1 and TRBJ1-4; D is unclear. The CDR3 spans 15 residues. V was cut by 4 bases and J by 8 bases, with 18 bases left in between. CDR1 is SGHRS, CDR2 YFSETQ, per germline. In DNA form, the CDR3 reads TGCGCCAGCAGCCGGAGCCCGATCATTGAGGAAAAACTGTTTTTT. Amino acid sequence: CASSRSPIIEEKLFF.

This sequence joins TRBV12-3 or TRBV12-4 and TRBJ1-3; D call uncertain. Trimming cost V 2 bases and J 0 bases, with 11 bases left between them. The CDR3 is 16 amino acids. In DNA form, the CDR3 reads TGTGCCAGCAGTTTACAGACACCGAGCTCTGGAAACACCATATATTTT. Protein: CASSLQTPSSGNTIYF.

A few counts support this clonotype. V usage is TRBV6-2 or TRBV6-3 and J usage is TRBJ1-5; D is possibly TRBD1 (6 bases). CDR1 MNHEY and CDR2 SVGEGT come from the germline V gene. The length of the CDR3 is 16 residues. The V gene lost 6 bases and the J gene lost 3 bases, with 18 bases spanning the gap. This CDR3 is CASRQGHTNPNQPQHF. The CDR3, as DNA: TGTGCCAGCAGACAGGGACACACTAACCCCAATCAGCCCCAGCATTTT.

On this clonotype: Compared with germline, one end of the junction differs, possibly owing to a read error. The chain employs TRBV7-2 and TRBJ1-2; no clear D gene. Germline CDR1 SGHTA, CDR2 FQGNSA. CDR3 length: 14 residues. The CDR3 here is CASILGPKTGGYTF. DNA for the CDR3: TGTGCCAGCATCTTAGGGCCTAAAACTGGTGGCTACACCTTC.